Following are 17 T cell receptor beta chains from one sample sequenced in a study of cytomegalovirus exposure and HLA in healthy donors. Primers: 60 Vbeta forward and 13 Jbeta reverse. Here immunoSEQ multiplex PCR was the method, and the copy in TCRdb shows in-frame clones only, minus some. The sample shows about 200,000 clones, roughly 84% of them seen only once. Material: PBMCs. These receptors were taken from a girl aged 10-17 years in good health and CMV-seronegative.

The chain recombines TRBV21-1 with TRBJ2-1; the listed D gene, TRBD2, was not tested against the DNA. TRBV21-1 is a listed pseudogene. The length of the CDR3 is 23 residues. DNA of the CDR3: TGTGCCAGCGGGGTAAGGAGCAAACAGGCGTTTAGGTTAGGCGGGAGAGGGAACAATGAGCAGTTCTTC. It is translated as CASGVRSKQAFRLGGRGNNEQFF.

This clone appeared a single time. The gene calls are TRBV7-2 and TRBJ2-1, with unresolved D. Trimming shortened V by 1 base and J by 6 bases, and 7 bases separated the two germline ends. This CDR3 region has 13 residues. CDR1 is SGHTA, CDR2 FQGNSA, per germline. CDR3 in DNA: TGTGCCAGCAGCTTAGTGACGGGCAATGAGCAGTTCTTC. Its translation is CASSLVTGNEQFF. Full variable domain (rest looked up from reference TRBV7-2 and TRBJ2-1): GAGVSQSPSNKVTEKGKDVELRCDPISGHTALYWYRQSLGQGLEFLIYFQGNSAPDKSGLPSDRFSAERTGGSVSTLTIQRTQQEDSAVYLCASSLVTGNEQFFGPGTRLTVL.

With respect to this clone: A read error may produce the germline difference seen at one junction end. DNA of the CDR3: TGTGCTAGCAGCTTATATCCCTCCAATGAGCAGTTCTTC. Residues: CASSLYPSNEQFF. V and J are TRBV7-7 and TRBJ2-1; D gene uncertain. Per germline, CDR1 SSHAT and CDR2 FNYEAQ (reference sequence). This CDR3 is built from 13 residues.

This clone was picked up one time. This chain joins TRBV28 and TRBJ2-7; D may be TRBD2 (6 bases). Germline lookup yields CDR1 MDHEN and CDR2 SYDVKM. The V end lost 3 bases, the J end lost 7 bases, and 13 bases lay between the germline ends. The length of the CDR3 is 13 residues. CDR3 residues: CASSLIREEEQYF. Here the CDR3 DNA reads TGTGCCAGCAGTTTGATTAGGGAGGAGGAGCAGTACTTC.

This clone came up once. The chain uses TRBV5-1 and TRBJ2-3; 7 positions match TRBD2. Looked up from germline, CDR1 is SGHRS and CDR2 is YFSETQ. The CDR3 is made up of 14 amino acids. V trimming: 5 bases; J trimming: 4 bases; junction bases outside the gene matches: 7. The CDR3 spells CASRHAGVSDTQYF. Here the CDR3 DNA reads TGCGCCAGCAGACATGCGGGAGTATCAGATACGCAGTATTTT.

CDR3 nucleotide sequence: TGTGCCAGCACTACAACCACACAGACAGGGGGCGCTTTCCTCATGAACACCATATATTTT. Its protein product is CASTTTTQTGGAFLMNTIYF. The J gene is TRBJ1-3, the V gene TRBV28; 10 nucleotides align to TRBD1. The CDR3 contains 20 residues. The germline V gene encodes CDR1 MDHEN and CDR2 SYDVKM. V shed 7 bases, J shed 7 bases, and the junction held 25 bases outside the gene matches.

V usage is TRBV30 and J usage is TRBJ2-3; TRBD1 matches 7 bases. The CDR3 has 16 amino acids. Germline V gene sequence: CDR1 GTSNPN, CDR2 SVGIG (reference sequence). V was pared by 2 bases and J by 0 bases, with 8 bases of the junction left unmatched. CDR3 sequence reads: CAWSPGQQTSTDTQYF. DNA for the CDR3: TGTGCCTGGAGTCCGGGACAGCAGACTAGCACAGATACGCAGTATTTT.

This sequence joins TRBV6-1 and TRBJ2-3; 13 bases fit TRBD2. The CDR3 totals 17 residues. Germline CDR1 MNHNS, CDR2 SASEGT. Trimming removed 4 bases from V and 3 bases from J; junction bases left unmatched: 7. CDR3 sequence: CASSGLAGGRPTDTQYF. The CDR3 DNA sequence: TGTGCCAGCAGTGGACTAGCGGGGGGCCGGCCGACAGATACGCAGTATTTT.

This chain connects TRBV7-2 to TRBJ2-3; TRBD1 matches at 9 bases. The CDR3 is 15 amino acids. V shed 6 bases and J 2 bases; nucleotides not matched to a gene: 6. CDR1 SGHTA and CDR2 FQGNSA come from the germline V gene. The CDR3 DNA sequence: TGTGCCAGCAGAATTAACAGGGGGCTCACAGATACGCAGTATTTT. As protein: CASRINRGLTDTQYF.

The rearrangement uses TRBV11-2 and TRBJ2-7; the D is unclear. This CDR3 is 11 amino acids long. The V gene's germline CDR1 is SGHAT and CDR2 FQNNGV. In nucleotides, the CDR3 is TGTGCCAGCAGCTTAGATCCTAGTTTTCGTGTC. It encodes CASSLDPSFRV.

On this clone itself: Other DNA sequences in the same sample also yield this CDR3. The V call is TRBV27, the J call TRBJ2-2; 8 bases line up with TRBD2. The CDR3 contains 16 residues. Germline V lookup: CDR1 MNHEY, CDR2 SMNVEV (reference sequence). With 8 bases clipped from V and 3 bases from J, the junction kept 11 bases outside the gene matches. In DNA, the CDR3 is TGTGCCAGCTACCCAGGCTCTAGCGGGTACACCGGGGAGCTGTTTTTT. It translates to CASYPGSSGYTGELFF.

This rearrangement joins TRBV5-1 to TRBJ2-7; weak D call: TRBD1 (5 bases). Germline V CDR1 and CDR2: SGHRS, YFSETQ. Trimming left V 5 bases short and J 0 bases short, with 15 bases between. This CDR3 comprises 15 residues. CDR3 sequence reads: CASSNQGNPSYEQYF. The CDR3 DNA reads TGCGCCAGCAGTAATCAGGGAAATCCCTCCTACGAGCAGTACTTC.

CDR3 sequence (DNA): TGTGCCAGTAGTAGCCCCAGATTTGAAGCTTTCTTT. Its protein product is CASSSPRFEAFF. The genes are TRBV19 and TRBJ1-1; no firm D call. CDR3 length: 12 residues. Per the germline V gene, CDR1 is LNHDA and CDR2 is SQIVND (reference sequence). The V end lost 4 bases, the J end lost 7 bases, and 10 bases lay between the germline ends. Drawing the rest from reference TRBV19 and TRBJ1-1, the complete variable domain is DGGITQSPKYLFRKEGQNVTLSCEQNLNHDAMYWYRQDPGQGLRLIYYSQIVNDFQKGDIAEGYSVSREKKESFPLTVTSAQKNPTAFYLCASSSPRFEAFFGQGTRLTVV.

This rearrangement joins TRBV4-1 to TRBJ2-7; D unresolved. The CDR3 length is 14 residues. Germline values: CDR1 MGHRA, CDR2 YSYEKL. Trimming stripped 0 bases from V and 2 bases from J, with 8 bases between. The CDR3 here is CASSQDPGAYEQYF. The CDR3 DNA follows: TGCGCCAGCAGCCAAGACCCGGGTGCCTACGAGCAGTACTTC.

The rearrangement uses TRBV30 and TRBJ2-1; possibly TRBD1 for D (6 bases). This CDR3 comprises 17 residues. Germline loops: CDR1 GTSNPN, CDR2 SVGIG (reference sequence). V was trimmed by 7 bases and J by 4 bases, leaving 26 bases between them. CDR3 sequence reads: CALDLGSGRGDYNEQFF. CDR3 DNA sequence: TGTGCCTTAGATCTGGGGTCGGGCAGGGGAGATTACAATGAGCAGTTCTTC.

This chain links TRBV6-6 with TRBJ2-1, with 11 bases fitting TRBD2. Germline CDR1 and CDR2: MNHNY and SVGAGI (reference sequence). J gave up 4 bases and V 6 bases, and 5 bases lay outside the gene matches. The CDR3 contains 15 residues. In DNA, the CDR3 is TGTGCCAGCAGGCTACTAGCGGGAGTGTACAATGAGCAGTTCTTC. Amino acid sequence: CASRLLAGVYNEQFF.

The chain joins TRBV2 to TRBJ2-3, with TRBD1 matching over 7 bases. The CDR3 sequence is 15 residues long. Germline CDR1 and CDR2: SNHLY and FYNNEI. The junction had 8 bases not matched to a gene; V was cut back by 4 bases and J by 4 bases. CDR3 amino acids: CASSAGTERPDTQYF. CDR3 nucleotide sequence: TGTGCCAGCAGTGCTGGGACAGAGAGACCAGATACGCAGTATTTT.